A selection of T cell receptor beta chains follows, all from one sample in a study of vaccination and CD4 T cells after COVID-19. One entry per CDR3 protein results from TCRdb running MiXCR on the PCR reads. The sample gives 30,000 to 40,000 distinct CDR3 sequences, approximately 40% of which show up once; approximately 5% is in the top ten. Sequenced material: CD4+ T cells from blood, taken about 7 months after SARS-CoV-2 vaccination. These receptors all come from a human donor who had recovered from COVID-19. The CDR3 runs from the conserved cysteine through the conserved F or W. The D gene is left open where the match is weak. The size entry is marked missing in some rows and otherwise reads once, few, many or a size class.

J gene,V gene,D gene,clone size,CDR3 DNA,CDR3 protein
TRBJ1-1,TRBV7-6,NA,few,TGTGCCAGCAGCCCGCTCACGGTTGAAGCTTTCTTT,CASSPLTVEAFF
TRBJ2-1,TRBV21-1,NA,few,TGTGCCAGCACCTTAGGGGTGGCGGAGAGCTCCTACAATGAGCAGTTCTTC,CASTLGVAESSYNEQFF
TRBJ2-7,TRBV6-5,TRBD2,NA,TGTGCCAGCAGTTACGGGGGGAGGGTATACGAGCAGTACTTC,CASSYGGRVYEQYF
TRBJ2-3,TRBV19,NA,medium-sized,TGTGCCAGTAGTAAAGGGGTCGGAACAGATACGCAGTATTTT,CASSKGVGTDTQYF
TRBJ2-2,TRBV27,TRBD1,few,TGTGCCAGCAGTTCACTGGACAGGGAGGAGCTGTTTTTT,CASSSLDREELFF
TRBJ2-2,TRBV15,NA,few,TGTGCCACCAGCAGAGATTTCGGCGGAGCCGGGGAGCTGTTTTTT,CATSRDFGGAGELFF
TRBJ2-7,TRBV20-1,NA,few,TGCAGTGCCCATCGGGACTTTTCCTACGAGCAGTACTTC,CSAHRDFSYEQYF
TRBJ2-1,TRBV7-9,TRBD2,NA,TGTGCCAGCTCCAGAGCGGGAGGGCAAAACAATGAGCAGTTCTTC,CASSRAGGQNNEQFF
TRBJ1-1,TRBV28,NA,few,TGCGCGGCAGGGCCCCGATTAGGAGCTTTCTTT,CAAGPRLGAFF
TRBJ2-3,TRBV7-6,NA,few,TGTGCCAGCAGCTCCCGATGGGGCGGGCTATTGAGCACAGATACGCAGTATTTT,CASSSRWGGLLSTDTQYF
TRBJ2-7,TRBV6-5,NA,NA,TGTGCCAGCAGTTACACCGGGGAGACCTACGAGCAGTACTTC,CASSYTGETYEQYF